The 26 T cell receptor beta chains reported below all come from one sample, sequenced in a study of T cell responses to AZD1222 COVID-19 vaccine (dated by TCRdb to the early 2020s). The time point label for this specimen denotes: about 28 days (+/-7) after the second vaccine dose. The library was obtained by the immunoSEQ multiplex PCR assay. As stored in TCRdb, this immuneACCESS dataset retains in-frame rearrangements with V and J assigned. A fraction of the clones does not appear; measured against another copy, unresolved V genes explain less than half of the discrepancy, and the remainder lacks a known reason. The sample table lists approximately 120,000 clones, about 88% of them with a count of one. The ten top clones hold about 9.9% of the sample. The sequencing used peripheral blood, collected 28 days after the second AZD1222 dose. The receptors here all came from an adult who received the AZD1222 COVID-19 vaccine.

This clone appeared a single time. The chain uses TRBV6-5 and TRBJ1-1, with TRBD1 matching over 7 bases. The CDR3 extends over 14 amino acids. Germline loops: CDR1 MNHEY, CDR2 SVGAGI. V dropped 8 bases and J dropped 0; count of bases not matched to a gene: 6. The CDR3: CASLEGAMNTEAFF. In nucleotides, the CDR3 is TGTGCCAGCTTGGAGGGGGCAATGAACACTGAAGCTTTCTTT.

V gene TRBV19 combines with J gene TRBJ1-1, with 7 positions matching TRBD1. This CDR3 is 13 amino acids long. Germline CDR1 reads LNHDA; CDR2 reads SQIVND (reference sequence). CDR3 DNA: TGTCCCCTTGCTGACAGGGCCTCACCTGAAGCTTTCTTT. Translation: CPLADRASPEAFF.

The chain is built from TRBV18 and TRBJ2-1; D is ambiguous. The germline V gene encodes CDR1 KGHSH and CDR2 LQKENI. V lost 6 bases and J 7 bases, leaving 13 bases between the germline ends. This CDR3 has 13 residues. In DNA, the CDR3 is TGTGCCAGCTCGCAGGCGGTAGAGAATGAGCAGTTCTTC. This gives the protein CASSQAVENEQFF.

This chain joins TRBV2 and TRBJ1-6; D is unclear. CDR1 is SNHLY and CDR2 is FYNNEI in the germline V gene. The CDR3 is made up of 15 amino acids. V was pared by 2 bases and J by 6 bases, with 11 bases between. The CDR3 nucleotides are TGTGCCAGCAGTGAACAGAGAGACCTTAATTCACCCCTCCACTTT. Its translation: CASSEQRDLNSPLHF.

V gene TRBV3-1 (or the pseudogene TRBV3-2) combines with J gene TRBJ1-1; a weak D match, TRBD1 (5 bases). Looked up from germline, CDR1 is LGHDT and CDR2 is YNNKEL (reference sequence). CDR3 size: 15 residues. The V end lost 4 bases, the J end lost 3 bases, and 15 bases lay between the germline ends. CDR3 in amino acids: CASSLQGREDTEAFF. The CDR3 nucleotides read TGTGCCAGCAGCCTCCAGGGCAGGGAGGACACTGAAGCTTTCTTT.

V and J are TRBV6-6 and TRBJ1-2; no clear D gene. Trimming stripped 7 bases from V and 4 bases from J, with 10 bases between. Germline CDR1 is MNHNY and CDR2 is SVGAGI (reference sequence). The CDR3 is 12 amino acids. The CDR3 protein is CASKGQTYGYTF. DNA of the CDR3: TGTGCCAGCAAAGGGCAGACCTATGGCTACACCTTC.

This sequence joins TRBV5-4 and TRBJ1-1; a possible D gene is TRBD1 (6 bases). Deletions cut 0 bases from V and 5 bases from J, with 14 bases between. The CDR3 is made up of 15 amino acids. Per the germline V gene, CDR1 is SGHNT and CDR2 is YYREEE (reference sequence). Here the CDR3 reads CASSLDVRRGTEAFF. The CDR3 DNA reads TGTGCCAGCAGCTTGGATGTCAGGAGGGGGACTGAAGCTTTCTTT.

The chain is built from TRBV18 and TRBJ2-1; D unresolved. Germline V gene sequence: CDR1 KGHSH, CDR2 LQKENI. Trimming removed 3 bases from V and 8 bases from J, with 11 bases in between. CDR3 length equals 13 residues. The DNA for the CDR3 is TGTGCCAGCTCACCTAAACCAATAGATGAGCAGTTCTTC. This sequence encodes CASSPKPIDEQFF.

This clone was recorded once. J is TRBJ1-1 and V is TRBV7-8, with D unclear. The CDR3 loop spans 14 amino acids. V was pared by 0 bases and J by 4 bases, with 9 bases between. Per germline, CDR1 SGHVS and CDR2 FQNEAQ. The CDR3 reads CASSLAGFPTEAFF. CDR3 coding DNA: TGTGCCAGCAGCTTAGCAGGGTTCCCCACTGAAGCTTTCTTT.

The V and J genes are TRBV7-3 and TRBJ1-5, with a tentative D call TRBD1 (5 bases). Trimming pared 5 bases from V and 4 bases from J, leaving 30 bases between. The CDR3 runs 20 residues. Germline CDR1 SGHTA, CDR2 FQGTGA. The CDR3 nucleotides read TGTGCCAGCAGCCTACCCCGGGGTTCGGGCAGCGGGGGTTCGAATCAGCCCCAGCATTTT. Translating it yields CASSLPRGSGSGGSNQPQHF.

The chain employs TRBV6-2 or TRBV6-3 and TRBJ1-1; 7 bases map to TRBD1. CDR1 is MNHEY, CDR2 SVGEGT, per germline. The length of the CDR3 is 13 residues. The J segment lost 4 bases and the V segment lost 6 bases, leaving 5 bases of the junction unmatched. The CDR3 DNA follows: TGTGCCAGCAGCGAACAGGGGATCACTGAAGCTTTCTTT. Translation: CASSEQGITEAFF.

The chain has TRBV2 and TRBJ1-4, with D perhaps TRBD1 (5 bases). V was pared by 2 bases and J by 3 bases, with 10 bases between. The CDR3 runs 15 residues. Germline loops: CDR1 SNHLY, CDR2 FYNNEI. In DNA form, the CDR3 reads TGTGCCAGCAGTGAATGGGGGACCTCTAATGAAAAACTGTTTTTT. Residues: CASSEWGTSNEKLFF.

The J gene is TRBJ1-1, the V gene TRBV19; tentatively, D is TRBD1 (6 bases). V lost 5 bases to trimming and J lost 4 bases, with 17 bases between them. The germline gives CDR1 LNHDA, CDR2 SQIVND (reference sequence). The CDR3 runs to 15 residues. CDR3: CASSPSGHLLTEAFF. The CDR3 DNA is TGTGCCAGTAGTCCCTCGGGACATTTACTCACTGAAGCTTTCTTT.

The chain is built from TRBV7-9 and TRBJ2-7; tentative D call: TRBD2 (7 bases). The CDR3 has 15 amino acids. Between the trimmed V and J ends, which lost 1 base and 6 bases, there was a span of 16 bases. Germline CDR1 is SEHNR and CDR2 is FQNEAQ (reference sequence). The CDR3 nucleotides are TGTGCCAGCAGCTTAGGGGTGATGGGGGGGCTCGAGCAGTACTTC. It yields the protein CASSLGVMGGLEQYF. Full variable domain (remainder filled in from reference TRBV7-9 and TRBJ2-7): DTGVSQNPRHKITKRGQNVTFRCDPISEHNRLYWYRQTLGQGPEFLTYFQNEAQLEKSRLLSDRFSAERPKGSFSTLEIQRTEQGDSAMYLCASSLGVMGGLEQYFGPGTRLTVT.

There are a few counts of this clone. The J gene is TRBJ2-7, the V gene TRBV7-9, with D unresolved. The CDR3 totals 16 residues. The germline CDR1 and CDR2 sequences are SEHNR and FQNEAQ (reference sequence). Trimming removed 5 bases at V and 6 bases at J, with 23 bases between. CDR3 sequence (DNA): TGTGCCAGCAGCCCTAACCCTGCAGGAGTGTATGGCGAGCAGTACTTC. Amino acid sequence: CASSPNPAGVYGEQYF.

The V and J genes are TRBV18 and TRBJ2-7; TRBD1 matches at 7 bases. CDR1 and CDR2 (germline): KGHSH, LQKENI. The CDR3 is made up of 15 amino acids. Trimming cost V 3 bases and J 9 bases; bases outside gene matches: 14. The DNA of the CDR3 is TGTGCCAGCTCACCCCCTGGCGAAGGGGGCGCGGGGCAGTACTTC. It is translated as CASSPPGEGGAGQYF.

The chain carries TRBV7-6 and TRBJ1-2; D not resolved. Trimming took 0 bases from V and 8 from J, leaving 10 bases between them. This CDR3 contains 13 residues. Germline V gene data show CDR1 as SGHVS and CDR2 as FNYEAQ. CDR3 coding DNA: TGTGCCAGCAGCTTAGCGCAGTCGGGGGGCTACACCTTC. Its protein is CASSLAQSGGYTF.

The chain has TRBV6-5 and TRBJ2-4; TRBD2 is a possible D gene (5 bases). The CDR3 extends over 14 amino acids. CDR1 and CDR2 (germline): MNHEY, SVGAGI. Between the trimmed V and J ends, which lost 7 bases and 3 bases, there was a span of 13 bases. The CDR3 region has the DNA TGTGCCAGCACGCCGGGAACAAGCAAAAACATTCAGTACTTC. It specifies CASTPGTSKNIQYF.

This clone has only one observation. This sequence joins TRBV5-4 and TRBJ2-1; TRBD1 agrees at 9 bases. There are 17 residues in the CDR3. CDR1 is SGHNT and CDR2 is YYREEE in the germline V gene (reference sequence). Germline trimming cut 0 bases from V and 5 bases from J; bases unmatched to any gene: 9. The CDR3 loop is CASSLEGGQGWNNEQFF. CDR3 nucleotide sequence: TGTGCCAGCAGCTTGGAAGGGGGACAGGGATGGAACAATGAGCAGTTCTTC.

A remark on this clone: Other DNA sequences in the same sample also yield this CDR3. The V call is TRBV12-3 or TRBV12-4, the J call TRBJ1-3; D gene ambiguous. This CDR3 has 11 residues. The V gene lost 1 base and the J gene lost 7 bases, with 2 bases spanning the gap. CDR3 DNA: TGTGCCAGCAGTTTAGGCAACACCATATATTTT. Translation: CASSLGNTIYF.

The rearrangement uses TRBV2 and TRBJ1-1, with TRBD1 as a possible D gene (5 bases). Deletions cut 7 bases from V and 3 bases from J, with 15 bases between. CDR1 and CDR2 (germline): SNHLY, FYNNEI. The CDR3 consists of 14 residues. The CDR3 DNA is TGTGCCAGCACCGGGACCCGCCGAGACACTGAAGCTTTCTTT. Its protein is CASTGTRRDTEAFF.

The chain employs TRBV7-2 and TRBJ1-1; TRBD1 might be the D (5 bases). The CDR3 consists of 13 residues. The V gene's germline CDR1 is SGHTA and CDR2 FQGNSA. Trimming left V 1 base short and J 6 bases short, with 9 bases between. The CDR3 protein is CASSLVGGSEAFF. The CDR3 DNA reads as TGTGCCAGCAGCTTAGTTGGGGGGTCTGAAGCTTTCTTT.

CDR3 residues: CASSAGSPTNEKLFF. The CDR3 DNA reads as TGTGCCAGCAGTGCCGGCAGTCCAACTAATGAAAAACTGTTTTTT. The chain joins TRBV2 to TRBJ1-4; D is uncertain. CDR1 is SNHLY, CDR2 FYNNEI, per germline. The CDR3 runs to 15 residues. Trimming took 4 bases from V and 0 from J, leaving 9 bases between them.

The CDR3 region is CASSLWAGKYF. The CDR3 DNA follows: TGTGCCAGCAGTTTGTGGGCAGGGAAGTACTTC. The gene calls are TRBV27 and TRBJ2-7; a possible D gene is TRBD1 (5 bases). CDR3 length: 11 amino acids. CDR1 is MNHEY and CDR2 is SMNVEV in the germline V gene (reference sequence). V shed 3 bases and J shed 11 bases, with 11 bases lying between them.

The chain links TRBV19 to TRBJ1-2, with 7 bases aligning to TRBD1. The CDR3 totals 13 residues. Germline lookup yields CDR1 LNHDA and CDR2 SQIVND (reference sequence). The V gene end was trimmed by 4 bases and the J gene end by 4 bases; junction bases not matched to a gene: 3. As DNA, the CDR3 is TGTGCCAGTAGTAGGGACAGCACCTATGGCTACACCTTC. It is translated as CASSRDSTYGYTF.

This chain joins TRBV3-1 (or the pseudogene TRBV3-2) and TRBJ1-1; the D is unclear. The CDR3 runs 12 residues. Germline lookup yields CDR1 LGHDT and CDR2 YNNKEL (reference sequence). Trimming shortened V by 5 bases and J by 5 bases, and 9 bases separated the two germline ends. The CDR3 DNA reads TGTGCCAGCAGCTACGGAGGGACTGAAGCTTTCTTT. As protein: CASSYGGTEAFF.